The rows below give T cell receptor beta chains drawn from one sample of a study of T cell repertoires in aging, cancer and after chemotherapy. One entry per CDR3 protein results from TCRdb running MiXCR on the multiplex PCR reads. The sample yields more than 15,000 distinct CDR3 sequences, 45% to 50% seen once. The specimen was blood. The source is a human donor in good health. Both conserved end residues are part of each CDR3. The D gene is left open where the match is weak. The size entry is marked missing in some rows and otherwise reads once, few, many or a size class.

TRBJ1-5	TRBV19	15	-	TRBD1	CASSMGQGSNQPQHF	TGTGCCAGTAGTATGGGACAGGGAAGCAATCAGCCCCAGCATTTT
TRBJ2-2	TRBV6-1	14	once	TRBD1	CASSWDRDTGELFF	TGTGCCAGCAGTTGGGACAGGGACACCGGGGAGCTGTTTTTT
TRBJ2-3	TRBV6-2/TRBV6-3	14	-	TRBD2	CATNREGSTDTQYF	TGTGCCACCAACCGGGAGGGTAGCACAGATACGCAGTATTTT
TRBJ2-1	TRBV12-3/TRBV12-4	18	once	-	CASSLGTGLVSSYNEQFF	TGTGCCAGCAGTTTAGGGACGGGACTCGTGAGCTCCTACAATGAGCAGTTCTTC
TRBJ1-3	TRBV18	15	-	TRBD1	CASSATGSSGNTIYF	TGTGCCAGCTCAGCGACAGGGAGCTCTGGAAACACCATATATTTT
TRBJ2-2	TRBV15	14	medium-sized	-	CATSERLQTGELFF	TGTGCCACCAGCGAAAGATTACAAACCGGGGAGCTGTTTTTT
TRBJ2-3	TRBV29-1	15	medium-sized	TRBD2	CSAMGGRAPTDTQYF	TGCAGCGCAATGGGCGGGAGGGCTCCCACAGATACGCAGTATTTT
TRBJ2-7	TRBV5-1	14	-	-	CASSLAVGPYEQYF	TGTGCCAGCAGCTTGGCCGTGGGCCCCTACGAGCAGTACTTC
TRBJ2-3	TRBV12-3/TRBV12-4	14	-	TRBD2	CASTIGRATDTQYF	TGTGCCAGCACAATCGGGAGGGCCACAGATACGCAGTATTTT
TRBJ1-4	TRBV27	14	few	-	CASLLWHPNEKLFF	TGTGCCAGCCTCCTTTGGCATCCTAATGAAAAACTGTTTTTT
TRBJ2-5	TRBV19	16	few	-	CASSIQLQITQETQYF	TGTGCCAGTAGTATCCAACTACAAATAACCCAAGAGACCCAGTACTTC
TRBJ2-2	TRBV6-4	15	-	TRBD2	CASSPGTSGTGELFF	TGTGCCAGCAGCCCAGGGACTAGCGGGACCGGGGAGCTGTTTTTT
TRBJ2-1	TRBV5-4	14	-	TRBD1	CASSLQGARNEQFF	TGTGCCAGCAGCTTACAGGGGGCGCGAAATGAGCAGTTCTTC
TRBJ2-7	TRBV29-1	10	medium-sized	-	CSVLAYEQYF	TGCAGCGTTTTAGCCTACGAGCAGTACTTC
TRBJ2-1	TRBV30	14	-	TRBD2	CAWTRLAGYNEQFF	TGTGCCTGGACTCGACTAGCGGGGTACAATGAGCAGTTCTTC
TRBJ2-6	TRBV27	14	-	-	CASNLDSGANVLTF	TGTGCCAGCAATCTGGACTCTGGGGCCAACGTCCTGACTTTC
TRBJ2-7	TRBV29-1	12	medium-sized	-	CSVVAGSSEQYF	TGCAGCGTTGTGGCAGGGTCCTCCGAGCAGTACTTC
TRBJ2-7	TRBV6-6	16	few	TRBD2	CASSYSNLAGSYEQYF	TGTGCCAGCAGTTACTCGAATCTAGCGGGTTCCTACGAGCAGTACTTC
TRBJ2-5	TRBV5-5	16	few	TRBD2	CASSLVPSGGQETQYF	TGTGCCAGCAGCTTGGTCCCTAGCGGGGGTCAAGAGACCCAGTACTTC
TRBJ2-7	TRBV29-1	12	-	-	CSVEVPWGEQYF	TGCAGCGTCGAGGTCCCGTGGGGGGAGCAGTACTTC
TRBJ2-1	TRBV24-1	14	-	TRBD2	CATSEGSGSYEQFF	TGTGCCACCAGTGAGGGTAGCGGGAGCTATGAGCAGTTCTTC
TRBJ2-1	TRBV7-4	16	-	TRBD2	CASSLASGNAYNEQFF	TGTGCCAGCAGCTTAGCTAGCGGGAACGCCTACAATGAGCAGTTCTTC
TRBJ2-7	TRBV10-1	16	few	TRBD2	CASSEPQAGETYEQYF	TGCGCCAGCAGTGAGCCGCAAGCGGGAGAGACCTACGAGCAGTACTTC
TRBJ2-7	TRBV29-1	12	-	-	CSGELQGGEQYF	TGCAGCGGGGAACTACAGGGCGGCGAGCAGTACTTC
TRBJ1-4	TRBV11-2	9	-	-	CASSLEVVF	TGTGCCAGCAGCTTAGAGGTAGTTTTT
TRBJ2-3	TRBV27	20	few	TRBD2	CASSSTQLGSGRNTVDTQYF	TGTGCCAGCAGTTCAACACAACTGGGTAGCGGGAGAAATACTGTTGATACGCAGTATTTT
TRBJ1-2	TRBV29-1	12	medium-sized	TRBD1	CSVEAGGYGYTF	TGCAGCGTTGAAGCAGGGGGCTATGGCTACACCTTC